Sequencing of this TCR beta chain was carried out in a study of T-cell memory formation after mild COVID-19. Overall study results and limits: Some clones that responded turned up in pre-infection memory, which suggests that cross-reactive memory joined in.

Sample barcodes and UMIs were carried by the TCR alpha and TCR beta cDNA libraries that 5'RACE generated with constant-segment primers. TCRdb recomputed calls from the 5' RACE reads with MiXCR, one row per CDR3 protein. The data hold approximately 210,000 distinct CDR3 sequences, with around 26% observed a single time. This clonotype was observed a handful of times. What it binds is unknown. Germline loops: CDR1 MNHEY, CDR2 SMNVEV (reference sequence). V shed 4 bases, J shed 5 bases, and the junction held 7 bases outside the gene matches. The CDR3 sequence is 16 residues long. V usage is TRBV27 and J usage is TRBJ2-5, with TRBD2 matching 13 bases. This sequence was found in an adult woman who had mild COVID-19 (a few samples of this study predate the infection). Cell type and time point are not known. What was sequenced was PBMCs or a T cell subset sorted from them (not recorded which). The CDR3 loop reads CASSSETSGGPETQYF. CDR3 bases: TGTGCCAGCAGTTCGGAGACTAGCGGGGGGCCGGAGACCCAGTACTTC.